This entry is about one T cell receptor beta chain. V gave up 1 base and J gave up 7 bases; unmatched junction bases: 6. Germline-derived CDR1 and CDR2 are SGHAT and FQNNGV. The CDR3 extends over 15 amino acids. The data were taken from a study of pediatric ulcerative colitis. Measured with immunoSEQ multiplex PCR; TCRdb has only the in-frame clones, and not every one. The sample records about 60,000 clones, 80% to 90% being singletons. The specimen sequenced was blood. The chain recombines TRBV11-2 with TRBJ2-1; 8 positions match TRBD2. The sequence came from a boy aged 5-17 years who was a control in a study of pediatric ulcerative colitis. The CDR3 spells CASSLVAGGLNEQFF. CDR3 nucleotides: TGTGCCAGCAGCTTAGTCGCGGGAGGTCTAAATGAGCAGTTCTTC.